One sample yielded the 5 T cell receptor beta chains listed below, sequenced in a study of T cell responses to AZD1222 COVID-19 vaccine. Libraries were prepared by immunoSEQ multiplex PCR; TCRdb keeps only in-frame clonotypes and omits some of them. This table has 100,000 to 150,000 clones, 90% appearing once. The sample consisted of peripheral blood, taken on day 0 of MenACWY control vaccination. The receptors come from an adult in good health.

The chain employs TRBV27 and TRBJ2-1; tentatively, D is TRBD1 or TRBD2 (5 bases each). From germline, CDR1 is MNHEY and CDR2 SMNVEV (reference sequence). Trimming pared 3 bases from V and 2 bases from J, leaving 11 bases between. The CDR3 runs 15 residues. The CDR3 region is CASSFGGNPYNEQFF. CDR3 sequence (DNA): TGTGCCAGCAGTTTTGGGGGAAACCCCTACAATGAGCAGTTCTTC.

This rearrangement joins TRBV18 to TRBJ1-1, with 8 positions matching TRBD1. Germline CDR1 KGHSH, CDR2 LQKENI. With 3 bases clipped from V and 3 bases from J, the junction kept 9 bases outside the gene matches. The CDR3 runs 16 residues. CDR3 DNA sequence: TGTGCCAGCTCACCGGTTGCAGGGGGCAGCGACACTGAAGCTTTCTTT. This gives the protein CASSPVAGGSDTEAFF.

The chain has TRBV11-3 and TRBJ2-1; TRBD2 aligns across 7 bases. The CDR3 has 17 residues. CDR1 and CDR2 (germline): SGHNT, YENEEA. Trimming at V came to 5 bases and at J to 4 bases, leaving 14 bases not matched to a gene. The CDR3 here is CASSPRMGRETYNEQFF. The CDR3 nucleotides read TGTGCCAGCAGCCCGAGGATGGGGAGGGAAACTTACAATGAGCAGTTCTTC.

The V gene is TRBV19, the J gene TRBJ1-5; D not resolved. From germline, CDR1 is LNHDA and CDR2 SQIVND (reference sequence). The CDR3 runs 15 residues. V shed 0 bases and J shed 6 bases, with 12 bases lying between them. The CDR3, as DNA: TGTGCCAGTAGTATAGATGAGGGAACACGTCAGCCCCAGCATTTT. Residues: CASSIDEGTRQPQHF.

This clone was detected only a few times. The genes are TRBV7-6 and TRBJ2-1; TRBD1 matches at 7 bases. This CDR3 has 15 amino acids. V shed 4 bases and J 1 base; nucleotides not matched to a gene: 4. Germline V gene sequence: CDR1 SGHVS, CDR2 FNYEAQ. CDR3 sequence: CASSSRQGSYNEQFF. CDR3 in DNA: TGTGCCAGCAGCTCAAGACAGGGTTCCTACAATGAGCAGTTCTTC.